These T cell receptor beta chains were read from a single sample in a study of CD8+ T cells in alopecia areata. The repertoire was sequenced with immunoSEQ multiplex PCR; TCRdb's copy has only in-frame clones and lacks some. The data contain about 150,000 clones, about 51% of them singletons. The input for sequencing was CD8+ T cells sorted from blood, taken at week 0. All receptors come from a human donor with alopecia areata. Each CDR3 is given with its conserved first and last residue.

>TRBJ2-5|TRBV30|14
CAWTRAGGLETQYF
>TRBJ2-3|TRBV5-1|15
CASSLEVPGSDTQYF
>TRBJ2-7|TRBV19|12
CASSPTVGEQYF
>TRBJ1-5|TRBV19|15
CASSIEYRVHQPQHF
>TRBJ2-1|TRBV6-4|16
CASSDGPSGRGNEQFF
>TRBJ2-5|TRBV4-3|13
CASSQDRKETQYF
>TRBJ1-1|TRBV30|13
CAWIPAGGTEAFF
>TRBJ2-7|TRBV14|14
CASSIWDSPYEQYF
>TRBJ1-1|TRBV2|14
CASTPEGTNTEAFF
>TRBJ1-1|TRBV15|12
CATSSENTEAFF
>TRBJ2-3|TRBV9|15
CASSPAGRRTDTQYF